This T cell receptor beta chain was profiled in a study of blood T cell repertoires in COVID-19. Study-wide background: Sample material is recorded as cDNA or gDNA derived from T cells, B-cell-depleted T cells, or PBMCs.

Authors' processing steps: The assay estimated nucleated cells by amplifying reference gene primers. The protocol was immunoSEQ multiplex PCR, while the TCRdb copy is restricted to in-frame clones and leaves out a portion. V, J and clone size are taken as reported in that table, and D and trimming were inferred from the DNA itself. The repertoire holds about 220,000 clones, more than 65% seen once, with about 9.7% in the top ten. The count of this clone is one. V was cut by 7 bases and J by 2 bases, with 14 bases left in between. The CDR3 totals 14 residues. Germline values: CDR1 LNHDA, CDR2 SQIVND (reference sequence).

The gene calls are TRBV19 and TRBJ1-2; no reliable D call. What was sequenced was peripheral blood. The sequence was collected from a man aged 50 or older with active or convalescent COVID-19. The CDR3 is CASTMGRANYGYTF. CDR3 nucleotides: TGTGCCAGTACGATGGGGAGGGCCAACTATGGCTACACCTTC.